This T cell receptor beta chain was observed in a study of blood T cell repertoires in COVID-19. Background on the study: Donors in the United States, Italy and Spain gave samples during acute or convalescent COVID-19. The analysed material was cDNA or gDNA that came from T cells, B-cell-depleted T cells, or PBMCs.

In the original analysis: Estimates of nucleated cell counts were drawn from the amplification of reference gene primers. The table came from immunoSEQ multiplex PCR; TCRdb's copy has only in-frame clones and leaves some out. The V and J calls and clone size were taken over from that table, and D and trimming were inferred from the DNA. The repertoire holds approximately 300,000 clones, 80% to 90% seen once, with approximately 1.2% in the top ten. This CDR3 is built from 14 residues. The V end was cut by 3 bases, the J end by 3 bases, with 14 bases between. Germline V gene data show CDR1 as DFQATT and CDR2 as SNEGSKA (reference sequence).

Sequenced: peripheral blood. The V call is TRBV20-1, the J call TRBJ1-1; D gene ambiguous. The receptor comes from a woman between 50 and 59 years old with acute or convalescent COVID-19. CDR3 sequence (DNA): TGCAGTGCTAGTCTCCCGGGGTGGGACACTGAAGCTTTCTTT. Protein: CSASLPGWDTEAFF.